Presented here are 23 T cell receptor beta chains from one specimen sequenced in a study of technical replicates of blood from a few donors. This table comes from immunoSEQ multiplex PCR, and its TCRdb copy is limited to in-frame clones, with some not included. The table has some 11,000 clones, 92% seen once. Sequenced input: PBMCs. The receptors shown here come from a human donor in good health.

This clone showed up just once. V and J are TRBV19 and TRBJ2-7; 7 bases match TRBD1. CDR1 LNHDA and CDR2 SQIVND come from the germline V gene (reference sequence). CDR3 size: 13 residues. After removal of 4 bases from V and 1 base from J, the junction contained 1 base not matched to a gene. CDR3 loop: CASSRDSSYEQYF. Here the CDR3 DNA reads TGTGCCAGTAGTAGGGACAGTTCCTACGAGCAGTACTTC.

V is TRBV30 and J is TRBJ2-2, with 7 nucleotides matching TRBD2. Trimming cost V 4 bases and J 4 bases; bases outside gene matches: 12. In germline, CDR1 is GTSNPN, CDR2 SVGIG (reference sequence). The CDR3 runs 16 residues. CDR3 loop: CAWKRPWGGSTGELFF. For the CDR3, the DNA is TGTGCCTGGAAAAGGCCCTGGGGAGGGAGCACCGGGGAGCTGTTTTTT.

This clone was observed once. The chain carries TRBV2 and TRBJ1-1; a weak D match, TRBD1 (6 bases). Germline V gene sequence: CDR1 SNHLY, CDR2 FYNNEI. V lost 0 bases, J lost 0 bases, and 11 bases lay in between. There are 16 residues in the CDR3. CDR3 in amino acids: CASSEATGTMNTEAFF. In DNA, the CDR3 is TGTGCCAGCAGTGAAGCAACAGGGACCATGAACACTGAAGCTTTCTTT.

CDR3 amino acids: CASSQDRGNQPQHF. The CDR3, as DNA: TGTGCCAGCAGTCAGGACAGGGGTAATCAGCCCCAGCATTTT. V usage is TRBV27 and J usage is TRBJ1-5; 9 bases are a match to TRBD1. CDR1 and CDR2 from the germline V gene are MNHEY and SMNVEV (reference sequence). V lost 5 bases, J lost 4 bases, and 3 bases stayed unmatched. CDR3 length equals 14 residues.

The chain is built from TRBV11-2 and TRBJ2-7; 7 positions agree with TRBD1. Germline loops: CDR1 SGHAT, CDR2 FQNNGV. Unmatched junction bases numbered 8, after V lost 3 bases and J lost 3 bases. The CDR3 spans 15 residues. For the CDR3, the DNA is TGTGCCAGCAGCTTGGGATCACAGGGGTACTACGAGCAGTACTTC. It is translated as CASSLGSQGYYEQYF.

The chain combines TRBV10-2 with TRBJ2-3; TRBD2 is a possible D gene (5 bases). This CDR3 region has 13 residues. V dropped 8 bases and J dropped 6 bases, with 15 bases sitting between them. Per the germline V gene, CDR1 is WSHSY and CDR2 is SAAADI. DNA of the CDR3: TGCGCCAGCCCAATACCCTCGGGGGATACGCAGTATTTT. It specifies CASPIPSGDTQYF.

The V and J genes are TRBV6-1 and TRBJ2-5; TRBD2 is a possible D gene (5 bases). In germline, CDR1 is MNHNS, CDR2 SASEGT. V lost 3 bases, J lost 1 base, and 12 bases lay in between. The CDR3 contains 15 residues. CDR3 in amino acids: CASSDLTGSQETQYF. Written as DNA, the CDR3 is TGTGCCAGCAGTGATCTCACGGGATCCCAAGAGACCCAGTACTTC.

CDR3 in amino acids: CASSAGGTASYEQYF. The CDR3 DNA reads as TGTGCCAGCAGCGCGGGCGGGACTGCGTCCTACGAGCAGTACTTC. The V call is TRBV6-1, the J call TRBJ2-7, with D perhaps TRBD2 (6 bases). Germline V gene data show CDR1 as MNHNS and CDR2 as SASEGT. This CDR3 contains 15 residues. Trimming cost V 6 bases and J 1 base, with 16 bases left between them.

V usage is TRBV10-2 and J usage is TRBJ2-7; a weak D match, TRBD2 (6 bases). Germline CDR1 reads WSHSY; CDR2 reads SAAADI. This CDR3 region has 18 residues. Deletions cut 0 bases from V and 3 bases from J, with 21 bases between. DNA for the CDR3: TGCGCCAGCAGTGAGTCGCGGGGAATAACGGGAGTCCACTACGAGCAGTACTTC. This encodes CASSESRGITGVHYEQYF.

The chain couples TRBV11-2 to TRBJ1-4; no clear D gene. V lost 1 base and J 10 bases, leaving 13 bases between the germline ends. Per germline, CDR1 SGHAT and CDR2 FQNNGV. This CDR3 is 14 amino acids long. CDR3 in amino acids: CASSLGLGEGKLFF. The CDR3 DNA follows: TGTGCCAGCAGCTTAGGTTTGGGAGAGGGAAAACTGTTTTTT.

V is TRBV19 and J is TRBJ2-5, with a tentative D call TRBD1 (6 bases). Germline V CDR1 and CDR2: LNHDA, SQIVND (reference sequence). Trimming left V 7 bases short and J 7 bases short, with 19 bases between. The CDR3 spans 14 residues. This chain's CDR3 is CASTPGTSKRTQYF. The CDR3 DNA sequence: TGTGCCAGTACCCCCGGGACATCCAAGAGGACCCAGTACTTC.

The rearrangement joins TRBV6-5 to TRBJ2-1, with 12 positions matching TRBD2. Germline values: CDR1 MNHEY, CDR2 SVGAGI. After removal of 4 bases from V and 7 bases from J, the junction contained 5 bases not matched to a gene. The CDR3 contains 15 residues. The CDR3 here is CASSLTSGSINEQFF. Here the CDR3 DNA reads TGTGCCAGCAGTTTGACTAGCGGGAGTATAAATGAGCAGTTCTTC.

This chain links TRBV7-9 with TRBJ1-1, with D perhaps matching TRBD1 (5 bases). V was clipped by 1 base and J by 8 bases, with 11 bases between them. CDR3 size: 13 residues. CDR1 and CDR2 from the germline V gene are SEHNR and FQNEAQ (reference sequence). The CDR3 DNA sequence: TGTGCCAGCAGCTTAGGGTACCAGGGAGAAGCTTTCTTT. Protein product: CASSLGYQGEAFF.

The chain combines TRBV6-1 with TRBJ2-7; 9 nucleotides line up with TRBD2. From germline, CDR1 is MNHNS and CDR2 SASEGT. The trim removed 1 base at V and 3 bases at J, leaving 4 bases unmatched. This CDR3 is 15 amino acids long. DNA of the CDR3: TGTGCCAGCAGTGAAGATGCGGGAGGGAGCTACGAGCAGTACTTC. Its translation is CASSEDAGGSYEQYF.

The CDR3 DNA is TGTGCCACCAGCAGAGGACAGGCTAGTAGCTCTGGAAACACCATATATTTT. This codes for CATSRGQASSSGNTIYF. This chain joins TRBV15 and TRBJ1-3; tentatively, D is TRBD1 (6 bases). The V end was cut by 1 base, the J end by 0 bases, with 13 bases between. Germline CDR1 and CDR2: LNHNV and YYDKDF (reference sequence). This CDR3 comprises 17 residues.

The chain couples TRBV5-1 to TRBJ1-1; D unresolved. Germline V gene data show CDR1 as SGHRS and CDR2 as YFSETQ. Trimming shortened V by 0 bases and J by 1 base, and 7 bases separated the two germline ends. The CDR3 loop spans 14 amino acids. The chain's CDR3 is CASSLAPGNTEAFF. DNA for the CDR3: TGCGCCAGCAGCTTGGCCCCAGGGAACACTGAAGCTTTCTTT.

This rearrangement joins TRBV21-1 to TRBJ2-3; the table's TRBD1 call for D was not verified on the DNA. TRBV21-1 is recorded as a pseudogene. The CDR3 has 20 amino acids. The CDR3 protein is CASSSCSGRTGGNRTDTQYF. The CDR3 nucleotides are TGTGCCAGCAGCAGTTGTAGTGGGCGTACAGGGGGCAATCGGACAGATACGCAGTATTTT.

This chain uses TRBV5-1 with TRBJ2-3; D unclear. Germline V gives CDR1 SGHRS, CDR2 YFSETQ. Trimming took 4 bases from V and 1 from J, leaving 13 bases between them. The CDR3 sequence is 15 residues long. The CDR3 DNA is TGCGCCAGCAGCCTGGGTAACTCCCGCACAGATACGCAGTATTTT. This encodes CASSLGNSRTDTQYF.

The V call is TRBV9, the J call TRBJ2-7, with D possibly being TRBD2 (5 bases). V lost 3 bases and J lost 6, with 10 bases in between. This CDR3 comprises 12 residues. Germline loops: CDR1 SGDLS, CDR2 YYNGEE. CDR3 sequence (DNA): TGTGCCAGCAGCGAGGCCGAGGGCGAGCAGTACTTC. The encoded protein is CASSEAEGEQYF.

V usage is TRBV7-2 and J usage is TRBJ2-3, with TRBD2 matching over 14 bases. Germline V CDR1 and CDR2: SGHTA, FQGNSA. There are 15 residues in the CDR3. J gave up 4 bases and V 6 bases, and 3 bases lay outside the gene matches. The CDR3 nucleotides are TGTGCCAGCAGGCCGGGACTAGCGGGAGCAGATACGCAGTATTTT. Encoded protein: CASRPGLAGADTQYF.

The chain carries TRBV6-5 and TRBJ1-5, with D uncertain. The CDR3 runs 14 residues. V was pared by 0 bases and J by 4 bases, with 7 bases between. Germline CDR1 is MNHEY and CDR2 is SVGAGI. This chain's CDR3 is CASSYSGRNQPQHF. CDR3 nucleotide sequence: TGTGCCAGCAGTTACTCAGGCAGGAATCAGCCCCAGCATTTT.

The chain has TRBV11-2 and TRBJ2-5, with TRBD1 matching 8 bases. Germline V gene sequence: CDR1 SGHAT, CDR2 FQNNGV. The J segment lost 2 bases and the V segment lost 5 bases, leaving 7 bases of the junction unmatched. The CDR3 contains 15 residues. DNA of the CDR3: TGTGCCAGCAGCCCCACAGGGGGGCGGCAAGAGACCCAGTACTTC. Translated: CASSPTGGRQETQYF.

The chain couples TRBV18 to TRBJ2-5, with a tentative D call TRBD1 (6 bases). This CDR3 has 15 amino acids. CDR1 and CDR2 (germline): KGHSH, LQKENI. V was trimmed by 2 bases and J by 1 base, leaving 11 bases between them. DNA of the CDR3: TGTGCCAGCTCACCATCGACAGGAACCCAAGAGACCCAGTACTTC. This codes for CASSPSTGTQETQYF.